This TCR beta chain is drawn from a study of cytomegalovirus exposure and HLA in healthy donors. General study points: The availability of immune exposure information extended only to CMV serostatus.

Notes on this clone: The antigen is unknown.

The primer mix had 60 Vbeta and 13 Jbeta primers. Repertoires were generated with immunoSEQ multiplex PCR, while TCRdb's copy carries only in-frame clones and drops some. The profile covers some 170,000 clones, with approximately 80% appearing a single time and just under 5% taken by the ten largest. The sequencing input was PBMCs. This clonotype was obtained from a young woman in good health and CMV-seropositive.

The CDR3: CASSLDRGGWETQYF. CDR3 nucleotide sequence: TGTGCCAGCAGTTTGGACAGGGGGGGTTGGGAGACCCAGTACTTC. The chain couples TRBV28 to TRBJ2-5; 10 positions agree with TRBD1. In germline, CDR1 is MDHEN, CDR2 SYDVKM. J gave up 5 bases and V 3 bases, and 6 bases lay outside the gene matches. This CDR3 region has 15 residues.